The 23 T cell receptor beta chains in this list originate from one sample, sequenced in a study of blood T cell repertoires in COVID-19. The repertoire was sequenced with immunoSEQ multiplex PCR; TCRdb's copy has only in-frame clones and lacks some. The table includes around 71,000 clones, around 83% detected once. The source material was peripheral blood. These receptors originate from a man between 65 and 79 years old with acute or convalescent COVID-19.

This chain joins TRBV5-6 and TRBJ1-1; no definite D call. Germline-derived CDR1 and CDR2 are SGHDT and YYEEEE. The CDR3 loop spans 15 amino acids. The V and J ends lost 4 bases and 0 bases respectively, with 13 bases between them. The CDR3 DNA follows: TGTGCCAGCAGCGACCAAGCGCGCGTGAACACTGAAGCTTTCTTT. Its translation: CASSDQARVNTEAFF. The variable domain in full, with the rest retrieved from reference TRBV5-6 and TRBJ1-1, is DAGVTQSPTHLIKTRGQQVTLRCSPKSGHDTVSWYQQALGQGPQFIFQYYEEEERQRGNFPDRFSGHQFPNYSSELNVNALLLGDSALYLCASSDQARVNTEAFFGQGTRLTVV.

This chain links TRBV10-2 with TRBJ2-7; 9 bases fit TRBD1. The V gene end was trimmed by 3 bases and the J gene end by 4 bases; junction bases not matched to a gene: 4. The CDR3 runs 14 residues. Germline CDR1 reads WSHSY; CDR2 reads SAAADI. The CDR3 DNA reads as TGCGCCAGCAGTGAAGGGACAGGGAGGTACGAGCAGTACTTC. Protein product: CASSEGTGRYEQYF.

V is TRBV5-1 and J is TRBJ1-4; tentatively, D is TRBD1 (5 bases). The CDR3 contains 14 residues. CDR1 and CDR2 from the germline V gene are SGHRS and YFSETQ. V lost 0 bases, J lost 6 bases, and 9 bases lay in between. The CDR3, as DNA: TGCGCCAGCAGCTTGGTTTCGGGGGATGAAAAACTGTTTTTT. Protein: CASSLVSGDEKLFF.

This clone was seen just once. DNA for the CDR3: TGTGCCAGCAGCGTAGGGAGTGGTCAGGGGGCGGCTGGAAACACCATATATTTT. Translation gives CASSVGSGQGAAGNTIYF. The genes are TRBV9 and TRBJ1-3, with 8 bases aligning to TRBD1. Germline CDR1 reads SGDLS; CDR2 reads YYNGEE. With V trimmed by 0 bases and J by 2 bases, 10 bases remained unmatched. The CDR3 spans 18 residues.

The chain uses TRBV9 and TRBJ2-3; 9 bases align to TRBD2. Germline-derived CDR1 and CDR2 are SGDLS and YYNGEE. Trimming at V came to 0 bases and at J to 0 bases, leaving 11 bases not matched to a gene. This CDR3 spans 19 amino acids. The CDR3 sequence: CASSVDVTSGTYSTDTQYF. CDR3 nucleotide sequence: TGTGCCAGCAGCGTAGACGTGACTAGCGGAACTTATAGCACAGATACGCAGTATTTT.

This clone came up a few times. CDR3 in amino acids: CASKQDSASAGYTF. CDR3 nucleotide sequence: TGTGCCAGCAAACAGGATTCCGCGTCAGCTGGCTACACCTTC. V and J are TRBV7-3 and TRBJ1-2, with a tentative D call TRBD1 (5 bases). This CDR3 is built from 14 residues. The V and J ends lost 7 bases and 7 bases respectively, with 19 bases between them. Germline V gene data show CDR1 as SGHTA and CDR2 as FQGTGA.

This chain joins TRBV12-3 or TRBV12-4 and TRBJ2-2; no clear D. There are 12 residues in the CDR3. V shed 1 base and J shed 6 bases, with 3 bases lying between them. The CDR3 sequence: CASSLGAGELFF. Here the CDR3 DNA reads TGTGCCAGCAGTTTAGGCGCCGGGGAGCTGTTTTTT.

This rearrangement joins TRBV9 to TRBJ2-1; TRBD2 matches at 10 bases. J lost 8 bases, V lost 5 bases, and 13 bases had no gene match. The germline CDR1 and CDR2 sequences are SGDLS and YYNGEE. The CDR3 contains 16 residues. The CDR3 DNA reads as TGTGCCAGCAGTCGAAGGTGGTCTAGCGGGAGTTATGAGCAGTTCTTC. Protein product: CASSRRWSSGSYEQFF.

The sample holds one count of this clone. The chain has TRBV7-2 and TRBJ1-2; no clear D gene. There are 14 residues in the CDR3. Germline CDR1 reads SGHTA; CDR2 reads FQGNSA. V lost 5 bases to trimming and J lost 4 bases, with 14 bases between them. CDR3: CASSPSLGGYGYTF. In nucleotides, the CDR3 is TGTGCCAGCAGCCCGTCCCTTGGCGGCTATGGCTACACCTTC.

The chain combines TRBV27 with TRBJ2-3; 9 bases match TRBD2. V gave up 5 bases and J gave up 1 base; unmatched junction bases: 7. Germline V CDR1 and CDR2: MNHEY, SMNVEV (reference sequence). The CDR3 totals 16 residues. The CDR3 loop is CASSRGGRAGTDTQYF. The CDR3 DNA sequence: TGTGCCAGCAGTCGAGGCGGGAGGGCGGGCACAGATACGCAGTATTTT.

The V call is TRBV30, the J call TRBJ1-5; the D gene is possibly TRBD1 (5 bases). Per the germline V gene, CDR1 is GTSNPN and CDR2 is SVGIG (reference sequence). The germline V and J ends were trimmed by 0 bases and 1 base, with 13 bases remaining between them. The CDR3 runs 16 residues. CDR3 coding DNA: TGTGCCTGGAGTGTACAAGCAGGGTTAAGCAATCAGCCCCAGCATTTT. Its translation: CAWSVQAGLSNQPQHF.

Concerning this clone itself: Other DNA sequences within the sample encode an identical CDR3. The chain joins TRBV15 to TRBJ2-5; the D is unclear. Germline V lookup: CDR1 LNHNV, CDR2 YYDKDF (reference sequence). V lost 0 bases to trimming and J lost 1 base, with 9 bases between them. The CDR3 runs to 15 residues. The CDR3 DNA sequence: TGTGCCACCAGCAGAGATCCAGGAAGCCAAGAGACCCAGTACTTC. Its protein product is CATSRDPGSQETQYF.

CDR3 coding DNA: TGTGCCAGTAGAGCGGGAGGTTCCTACAATGAGCAGTTCTTC. Its translation is CASRAGGSYNEQFF. The chain couples TRBV19 to TRBJ2-1; TRBD2 matches 9 bases. The CDR3 is 14 amino acids. J gave up 1 base and V 6 bases, and 1 base lay outside the gene matches. From germline, CDR1 is LNHDA and CDR2 SQIVND (reference sequence).

The rearrangement uses TRBV5-1 and TRBJ1-3, with D possibly matching TRBD1 (6 bases). This CDR3 contains 15 residues. V shed 3 bases and J shed 5 bases, with 15 bases lying between them. In germline, CDR1 is SGHRS, CDR2 YFSETQ. The DNA of the CDR3 is TGCGCCAGCAGCTCTGGACAGCCGGCTCGAAACACCATATATTTT. It specifies CASSSGQPARNTIYF.

The V and J genes are TRBV7-3 and TRBJ1-6; 7 nucleotides agree with TRBD1. After removal of 4 bases from V and 7 bases from J, the junction contained 4 bases not matched to a gene. This CDR3 has 14 amino acids. Germline V gene data show CDR1 as SGHTA and CDR2 as FQGTGA. CDR3 region: CASSSTGSNSPLHF. CDR3 bases: TGTGCCAGCAGCTCGACAGGGTCCAATTCACCCCTCCACTTT.

The rearrangement links TRBV5-6 to TRBJ1-2; 8 positions match TRBD1. Germline V gene data show CDR1 as SGHDT and CDR2 as YYEEEE. V was pared by 3 bases and J by 2 bases, with 3 bases of the junction left unmatched. This CDR3 has 14 residues. CDR3: CASSSDRGNYGYTF. The CDR3 coding sequence is TGTGCCAGCAGCTCCGACAGGGGAAACTATGGCTACACCTTC.

The rearrangement joins TRBV19 to TRBJ1-1; 11 nucleotides line up with TRBD1. The CDR3 is 15 amino acids. V dropped 5 bases and J dropped 4; count of bases not matched to a gene: 6. Germline-derived CDR1 and CDR2 are LNHDA and SQIVND (reference sequence). The CDR3 sequence: CASSPRDRGSTEAFF. In nucleotides, the CDR3 is TGTGCCAGTAGTCCGCGGGACAGGGGGAGCACTGAAGCTTTCTTT.

The sample holds a few counts of this clone. The gene calls are TRBV7-9 and TRBJ2-1; D perhaps matches TRBD1 (5 bases). The CDR3 is made up of 12 amino acids. Trimming cost V 4 bases and J 8 bases, with 9 bases left between them. Germline V lookup: CDR1 SEHNR, CDR2 FQNEAQ (reference sequence). In nucleotides, the CDR3 is TGTGCCAGCAGCTCTCAGGGCGATGAGCAGTTCTTC. Translated: CASSSQGDEQFF. Full variable domain (rest looked up from reference TRBV7-9 and TRBJ2-1): DTGVSQNPRHKITKRGQNVTFRCDPISEHNRLYWYRQTLGQGPEFLTYFQNEAQLEKSRLLSDRFSAERPKGSFSTLEIQRTEQGDSAMYLCASSSQGDEQFFGPGTRLTVL.

The rearrangement joins TRBV2 to TRBJ2-7, with a tentative D call TRBD2 (6 bases). The V and J ends lost 1 base and 5 bases respectively, with 18 bases between them. The germline CDR1 and CDR2 sequences are SNHLY and FYNNEI. The CDR3 is 16 amino acids. The CDR3 is CASSEDYGTVPNEQYF. The CDR3 region has the DNA TGTGCCAGCAGTGAAGATTATGGGACTGTTCCTAACGAGCAGTACTTC.

This sequence joins TRBV7-8 and TRBJ2-1; 7 bases line up with TRBD2. The CDR3 contains 17 residues. Germline V lookup: CDR1 SGHVS, CDR2 FQNEAQ. V lost 5 bases and J lost 1; bases outside the gene matches: 11. CDR3 protein: CASSPSGGSHSYNEQFF. The DNA for the CDR3 is TGTGCCAGCAGCCCATCGGGCGGGAGCCATTCCTACAATGAGCAGTTCTTC.

This clone was found once. V gene TRBV10-1 combines with J gene TRBJ1-1, with unresolved D. Germline V CDR1 and CDR2: WNHNN, SYGVQD (reference sequence). The germline V and J ends were trimmed by 2 bases and 1 base, with 5 bases remaining between them. The CDR3 is 13 residues long. The CDR3 here is CASSEAGNTEAFF. DNA of the CDR3: TGCGCCAGCAGTGAGGCGGGGAACACTGAAGCTTTCTTT.

The genes are TRBV7-8 and TRBJ2-2, with 8 nucleotides matching TRBD2. The ends lost 5 bases at V and 0 bases at J; junction bases unmatched: 2. CDR1 and CDR2 from the germline V gene are SGHVS and FQNEAQ. The CDR3 spans 15 residues. CDR3 in DNA: TGTGCCAGCAGCATTAGCGGGACGAACACCGGGGAGCTGTTTTTT. This gives the protein CASSISGTNTGELFF.

J is TRBJ1-1 and V is TRBV28; 11 nucleotides align to TRBD1. CDR1 is MDHEN and CDR2 is SYDVKM in the germline V gene. V lost 2 bases to trimming and J lost 6 bases; unmatched junction nucleotides: 2. This CDR3 is built from 14 residues. The chain's CDR3 is CASSLGQGASEAFF. The CDR3 DNA reads TGTGCCAGCAGTTTAGGACAGGGGGCATCTGAAGCTTTCTTT.